This T cell receptor (beta chain) was recorded in a study of liver allograft versus peripheral blood T cells. Study-level information: Transplanted livers held T cell receptor repertoires, and these were compared with repertoires in recipients' peripheral blood.

Study-level findings and limits: Intra-allograft T cell receptor repertoires in the liver reportedly differed from peripheral blood repertoires.

On this clonotype: Its antigen remains unidentified.

The germline V gene has CDR1 SGHNT and CDR2 YYREEE (reference sequence). The CDR3 covers 13 residues. V was trimmed by 4 bases and J by 1 base, leaving 8 bases between them. Each CDR3 protein gets one entry after TCRdb re-called the reads with MiXCR. Among 8,800 or so distinct CDR3 sequences listed, less than 20% were seen once. The V gene is TRBV5-4, the J gene TRBJ2-5, with D possibly matching TRBD1 (5 bases). This sequence originates from a human patient who had a liver transplant. Some of these T cells may belong to the graft donor. CDR3 residues: CASSPDTQETQYF. As DNA, the CDR3 is TGTGCCAGCAGCCCGGACACCCAAGAGACCCAGTACTTC.